The 21 T cell receptor beta chains listed next were all sequenced from one sample in a study of T-cell reconstitution after alpha-beta-depleted transplantation in children. Preparation of the TCRbeta library involved a method that used unique molecular identifiers. TCRdb reanalysed the PCR reads using MiXCR and keeps one entry per CDR3 protein. This sample has some 830,000 distinct CDR3 sequences, with approximately 15% found just once. Sequenced material: PBMCs, mostly from graft donor cells, taken 360 days after TCRalphabeta/CD19-depleted stem cell transplant. These receptors all stem from a male patient between 10 and 17 years old who had a stem cell transplant for acute lymphoblastic leukemia, so the T cells may come from the graft donor.

This clonotype has ten or more counts. The rearrangement joins TRBV12-3 or TRBV12-4 to TRBJ1-1, with D unclear. The ends were cut back, 3 bases at V and 7 bases at J, with 15 bases in the middle. CDR3 length: 14 residues. The CDR3 is CASSFLNIFGEAFF. Written as DNA, the CDR3 is TGTGCCAGCAGTTTTCTCAATATCTTTGGTGAAGCTTTCTTT.

The table lists this clonotype with many counts. The V and J genes are TRBV9 and TRBJ2-2; D gene ambiguous. Germline CDR1 SGDLS, CDR2 YYNGEE. CDR3 size: 14 residues. Trimming shortened V by 4 bases and J by 1 base, and 8 bases separated the two germline ends. The CDR3 region has the DNA TGTGCCAGCAGCCCCCAGTGGAACACCGGGGAGCTGTTTTTT. Protein sequence: CASSPQWNTGELFF.

The chain carries TRBV27 and TRBJ2-1; D gene unclear. The V gene's germline CDR1 is MNHEY and CDR2 SMNVEV (reference sequence). The CDR3 consists of 14 residues. V lost 7 bases and J lost 3, with 13 bases in between. CDR3 amino acids: CASNDWPLYNEQFF. The CDR3 nucleotides read TGTGCCAGCAACGACTGGCCCCTCTACAATGAGCAGTTCTTC.

The chain joins TRBV6-5 to TRBJ1-6; tentatively, D is TRBD1 (5 bases). The length of the CDR3 is 18 residues. CDR1 and CDR2 (germline): MNHEY, SVGAGI. Trimming left V 0 bases short and J 0 bases short, with 12 bases between. This CDR3 is CASSYSGWGSSYNSPLHF. The CDR3 nucleotides read TGTGCCAGCAGTTACTCGGGTTGGGGGAGCTCCTATAATTCACCCCTCCACTTT.

This sequence joins TRBV20-1 and TRBJ2-4, with unresolved D. Trimming took off 6 bases at V and 0 bases at J, with 9 bases between the two ends. The CDR3 extends over 13 amino acids. Germline loops: CDR1 DFQATT, CDR2 SNEGSKA (reference sequence). CDR3: CSAVILAKNIQYF. CDR3 nucleotides: TGCAGTGCCGTGATCTTAGCCAAAAACATTCAGTACTTC.

This chain connects TRBV20-1 to TRBJ2-5; 11 bases line up with TRBD1. V lost 3 bases and J lost 5; bases outside the gene matches: 5. Germline V lookup: CDR1 DFQATT, CDR2 SNEGSKA (reference sequence). The CDR3 runs to 14 residues. The CDR3 region is CSARDRGLKETQYF. CDR3 sequence (DNA): TGCAGTGCTAGGGACAGGGGGCTAAAGGAGACCCAGTACTTC.

This chain links TRBV3-1 with TRBJ1-1, with unresolved D. The CDR3 consists of 15 residues. Germline loops: CDR1 LGHDT, CDR2 YNNKEL (reference sequence). The germline V and J ends were trimmed by 1 base and 0 bases, with 9 bases remaining between them. CDR3 coding DNA: TGTGCCAGCAGCCAAGCTCAACGGATGAACACTGAAGCTTTCTTT. Residues: CASSQAQRMNTEAFF. Using reference TRBV3-1 and TRBJ1-1 for the parts outside the CDR3, the full variable domain is DTAVSQTPKYLVTQMGNDKSIKCEQNLGHDTMYWYKQDSKKFLKIMFSYNNKELIINETVPNRFSPKSPDKAHLNLHINSLELGDSAVYFCASSQAQRMNTEAFFGQGTRLTVV.

This clonotype was observed a few times. The V gene is TRBV19, the J gene TRBJ2-7; D is uncertain. Trimming stripped 6 bases from V and 3 bases from J, with 18 bases between. The CDR3 runs 15 residues. Germline V gene lookup returns CDR1 LNHDA and CDR2 SQIVND (reference sequence). The CDR3 loop reads CASSLRAPGFYEQYF. The CDR3 coding sequence is TGTGCCAGTAGCCTAAGGGCGCCAGGCTTCTACGAGCAGTACTTC.

A single count supports this clonotype. The DNA for the CDR3 is TGTGCTAGTGGTTTGGGTGCCAGCGGGCAGAACACCGGGGAGCTGTTTTTT. Translated: CASGLGASGQNTGELFF. This chain links TRBV12-5 with TRBJ2-2; possibly TRBD2 for D (6 bases). The CDR3 extends over 17 amino acids. Germline V gives CDR1 LGHNT, CDR2 FRNRAP. The ends were cut back, 1 base at V and 1 base at J, with 13 bases in the middle.

This clonotype was seen many times. The chain combines TRBV6-1 with TRBJ2-5, with D uncertain. CDR1 and CDR2 (germline): MNHNS, SASEGT. This CDR3 has 14 amino acids. V was cut by 10 bases and J by 1 base, with 16 bases left in between. CDR3 DNA: TGTGCCACCGCGCGTGACACAGCCCAAGAGACCCAGTACTTC. Its protein is CATARDTAQETQYF.

This clonotype occurred a few times. The genes are TRBV6-5 and TRBJ1-5; D not resolved. CDR3 length: 19 amino acids. V was clipped by 0 bases and J by 0 bases, with 18 bases between them. The germline gives CDR1 MNHEY, CDR2 SVGAGI. CDR3 nucleotide sequence: TGTGCCAGCAGTTACTCAGGGCCTTGGATCGGGAATAGCAATCAGCCCCAGCATTTT. It translates to CASSYSGPWIGNSNQPQHF.

The chain recombines TRBV7-3 with TRBJ2-2; D gene unclear. Germline V gives CDR1 SGHTA, CDR2 FQGTGA. This CDR3 spans 14 amino acids. Trimming removed 4 bases from V and 2 bases from J, with 8 bases in between. CDR3 sequence (DNA): TGTGCCAGCAGCTCCCCCGGAAACACCGGGGAGCTGTTTTTT. Protein sequence: CASSSPGNTGELFF.

The rearrangement joins TRBV5-5 to TRBJ2-3; TRBD2 agrees at 9 bases. Trimming removed 2 bases from V and 6 bases from J; junction bases left unmatched: 7. The CDR3 sequence is 15 residues long. Germline V gene data show CDR1 as SGHKS and CDR2 as YYEKEE (reference sequence). Here the CDR3 reads CASSLGGRAWDTQYF. The CDR3 nucleotides read TGTGCCAGCAGCTTAGGCGGGAGGGCCTGGGATACGCAGTATTTT.

Details on this clonotype: The junction shows a germline mismatch at one end, possibly a read error. The V call is TRBV5-1, the J call TRBJ2-1; D possibly corresponds to TRBD1 (7 bases). The CDR3 sequence is 17 residues long. Germline CDR1 is SGHRS and CDR2 is YFSETQ. The CDR3 nucleotides read TGCGCCAGCAGCTGGAGGGACAGCCTGAGGGGACACAATGAGCAGTTCTTT. Translated: CASSWRDSLRGHNEQFF. Complete variable domain (other parts from reference TRBV5-1 and TRBJ2-1): KAGVTQTPRYLIKTRGQQVTLSCSPISGHRSVSWYQQTPGQGLQFLFEYFSETQRNKGNFPGRFSGRQFSNSRSEMNVSTLELGDSALYLCASSWRDSLRGHNEQFFGPGTRLTVL.

This clonotype was seen repeatedly, ten times or more. This chain's CDR3 is CASSTSGTYNEQFF. In DNA, the CDR3 is TGTGCCAGCAGTACTAGCGGGACTTACAATGAGCAGTTCTTC. The chain joins TRBV12-3 or TRBV12-4 to TRBJ2-1; TRBD2 aligns across 10 bases. This CDR3 comprises 14 residues. Trimming cost V 5 bases and J 4 bases; bases outside gene matches: 2.

This clonotype was counted many times. DNA for the CDR3: TGTGCCAGCAGCTTAGGACTAGCAGCTTCGGACGAGCAGTACTTC. Translation: CASSLGLAASDEQYF. J is TRBJ2-7 and V is TRBV7-3; 8 bases match TRBD2. The CDR3 extends over 15 amino acids. V lost 2 bases and J lost 5; bases outside the gene matches: 8. The V gene's germline CDR1 is SGHTA and CDR2 FQGTGA.

This clonotype was picked up many times. The chain uses TRBV5-1 and TRBJ1-1; 7 bases are shared with TRBD1. Unmatched junction bases numbered 14, after V lost 2 bases and J lost 7 bases. The germline CDR1 and CDR2 sequences are SGHRS and YFSETQ. The CDR3 loop spans 16 amino acids. CDR3 coding DNA: TGCGCCAGCAGCTTCCTTATCGTATCCGGGACAGTTGAAGCTTTCTTT. This gives the protein CASSFLIVSGTVEAFF. The full variable domain, completed using reference TRBV5-1 and TRBJ1-1, is KAGVTQTPRYLIKTRGQQVTLSCSPISGHRSVSWYQQTPGQGLQFLFEYFSETQRNKGNFPGRFSGRQFSNSRSEMNVSTLELGDSALYLCASSFLIVSGTVEAFFGQGTRLTVV.

This chain's CDR3 is CASRDRGLNQPQHF. CDR3 DNA sequence: TGTGCCAGCCGGGACAGGGGTTTAAATCAGCCCCAGCATTTT. The V call is TRBV2, the J call TRBJ1-5; TRBD1 agrees at 10 bases. Germline V gene data show CDR1 as SNHLY and CDR2 as FYNNEI. Trimming cost V 8 bases and J 4 bases; bases outside gene matches: 5. The CDR3 is 14 amino acids.

This clonotype has only a few counts. This chain connects TRBV5-1 to TRBJ2-3; a weak D match, TRBD2 (6 bases). The germline V and J ends were trimmed by 0 bases and 4 bases, with 12 bases remaining between them. This CDR3 contains 15 residues. From germline, CDR1 is SGHRS and CDR2 YFSETQ. The CDR3 is CASSLEREPPDTQYF. CDR3 bases: TGCGCCAGCAGCTTGGAACGGGAGCCCCCAGATACGCAGTATTTT. Full variable domain (rest looked up from reference TRBV5-1 and TRBJ2-3): KAGVTQTPRYLIKTRGQQVTLSCSPISGHRSVSWYQQTPGQGLQFLFEYFSETQRNKGNFPGRFSGRQFSNSRSEMNVSTLELGDSALYLCASSLEREPPDTQYFGPGTRLTVL.

This clonotype was recorded at least ten times. The CDR3 sequence is CAISDGLSSYEQYF. Here the CDR3 DNA reads TGTGCCATCAGTGACGGCCTGAGCTCCTACGAGCAGTACTTC. The chain is built from TRBV10-3 and TRBJ2-7; no clear D. Germline-derived CDR1 and CDR2 are ENHRY and SYGVKD. The ends were cut back, 3 bases at V and 0 bases at J, with 9 bases in the middle. The CDR3 spans 14 residues.

This clonotype was detected only a few times. The rearrangement joins TRBV27 to TRBJ2-7; D is unclear. This CDR3 is 15 amino acids long. Trimming took off 6 bases at V and 0 bases at J, with 15 bases between the two ends. Germline CDR1 and CDR2: MNHEY and SMNVEV (reference sequence). The CDR3 reads CASRKQLGSSYEQYF. CDR3 DNA: TGTGCCAGCAGGAAGCAGCTAGGAAGCTCCTACGAGCAGTACTTC.